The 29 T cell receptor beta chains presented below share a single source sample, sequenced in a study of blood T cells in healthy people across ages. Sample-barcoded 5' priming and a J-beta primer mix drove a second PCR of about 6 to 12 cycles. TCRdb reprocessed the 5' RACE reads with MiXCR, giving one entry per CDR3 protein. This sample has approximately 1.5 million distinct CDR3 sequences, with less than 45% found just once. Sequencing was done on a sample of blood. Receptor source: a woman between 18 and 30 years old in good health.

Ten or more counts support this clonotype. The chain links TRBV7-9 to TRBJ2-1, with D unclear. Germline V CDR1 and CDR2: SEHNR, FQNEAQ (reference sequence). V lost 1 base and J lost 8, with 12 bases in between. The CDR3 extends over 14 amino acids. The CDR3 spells CASSLVGRSDEQFF. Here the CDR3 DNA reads TGTGCCAGCAGCTTAGTTGGTAGGAGCGATGAGCAGTTCTTC.

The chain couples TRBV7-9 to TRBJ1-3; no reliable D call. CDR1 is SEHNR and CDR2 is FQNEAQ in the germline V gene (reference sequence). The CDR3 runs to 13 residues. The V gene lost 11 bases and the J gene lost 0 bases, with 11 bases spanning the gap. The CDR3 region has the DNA TGTGCCGGCGGGCGGAGCTCTGGAAACACCATATATTTT. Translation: CAGGRSSGNTIYF.

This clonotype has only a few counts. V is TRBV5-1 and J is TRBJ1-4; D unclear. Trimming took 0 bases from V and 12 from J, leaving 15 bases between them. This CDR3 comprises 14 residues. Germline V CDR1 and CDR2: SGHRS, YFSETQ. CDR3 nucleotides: TGCGCCAGCAGCTTGGGTGTCCGATCGGAGCAACTGTTTTTT. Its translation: CASSLGVRSEQLFF.

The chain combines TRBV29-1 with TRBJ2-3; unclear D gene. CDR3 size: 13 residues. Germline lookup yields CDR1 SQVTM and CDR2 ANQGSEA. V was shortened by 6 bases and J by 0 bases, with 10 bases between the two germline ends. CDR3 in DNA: TGCAGCGTCCGAGCCCCTAGCACAGATACGCAGTATTTT. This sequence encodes CSVRAPSTDTQYF.

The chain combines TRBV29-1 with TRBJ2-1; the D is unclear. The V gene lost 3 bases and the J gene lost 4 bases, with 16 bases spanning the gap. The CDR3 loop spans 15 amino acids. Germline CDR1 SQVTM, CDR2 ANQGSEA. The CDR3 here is CSVEYTSNIYNEQFF. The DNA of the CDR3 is TGCAGCGTTGAGTATACCTCCAACATATACAATGAGCAGTTCTTC.

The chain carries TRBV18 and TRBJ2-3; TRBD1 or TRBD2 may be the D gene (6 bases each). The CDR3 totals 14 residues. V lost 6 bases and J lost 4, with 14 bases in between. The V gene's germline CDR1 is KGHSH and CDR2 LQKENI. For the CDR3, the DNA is TGTGCCAGCTCTATGGAGGGGGAGGCAGATACGCAGTATTTT. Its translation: CASSMEGEADTQYF.

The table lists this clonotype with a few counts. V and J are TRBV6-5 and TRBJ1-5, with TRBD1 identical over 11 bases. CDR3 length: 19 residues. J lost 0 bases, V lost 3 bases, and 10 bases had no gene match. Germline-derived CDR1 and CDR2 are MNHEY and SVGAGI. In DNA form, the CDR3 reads TGTGCCAGCAGTTATAATCCCGGGACAGGGGGTTATAGCAATCAGCCCCAGCATTTT. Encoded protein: CASSYNPGTGGYSNQPQHF.

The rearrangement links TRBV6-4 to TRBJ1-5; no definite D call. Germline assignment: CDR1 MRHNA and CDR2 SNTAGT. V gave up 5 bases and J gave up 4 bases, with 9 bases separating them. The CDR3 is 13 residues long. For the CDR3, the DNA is TGTGCCAGCAGTACTGAGCAGAATCAGCCCCAGCATTTT. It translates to CASSTEQNQPQHF.

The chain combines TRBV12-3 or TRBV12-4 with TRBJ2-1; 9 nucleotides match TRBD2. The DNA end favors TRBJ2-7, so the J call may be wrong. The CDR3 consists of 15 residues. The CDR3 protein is CASRETSGTYNEQYF. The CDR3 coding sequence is TGTGCCAGCAGGGAGACTAGCGGCACCTACAATGAGCAGTACTTC.

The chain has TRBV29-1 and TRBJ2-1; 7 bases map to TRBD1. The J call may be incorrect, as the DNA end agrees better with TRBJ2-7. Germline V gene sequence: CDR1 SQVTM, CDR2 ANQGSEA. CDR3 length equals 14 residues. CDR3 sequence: CSVHTGTDYNEQYF. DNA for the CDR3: TGCAGCGTCCATACCGGGACAGATTACAATGAGCAGTACTTC.

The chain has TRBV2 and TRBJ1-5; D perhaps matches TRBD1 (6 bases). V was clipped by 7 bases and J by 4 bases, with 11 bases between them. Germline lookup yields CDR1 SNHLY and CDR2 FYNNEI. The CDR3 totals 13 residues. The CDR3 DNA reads TGTGCCAGCACCCTGGACAGAAATCAGCCCCAGCATTTT. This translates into CASTLDRNQPQHF.

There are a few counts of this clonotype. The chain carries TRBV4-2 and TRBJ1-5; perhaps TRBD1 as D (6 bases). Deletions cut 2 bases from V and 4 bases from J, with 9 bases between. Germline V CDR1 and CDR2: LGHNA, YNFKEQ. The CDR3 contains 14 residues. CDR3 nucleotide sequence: TGTGCCAGCAGCCAAAGCCAGGGGAATCAGCCCCAGCATTTT. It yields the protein CASSQSQGNQPQHF.

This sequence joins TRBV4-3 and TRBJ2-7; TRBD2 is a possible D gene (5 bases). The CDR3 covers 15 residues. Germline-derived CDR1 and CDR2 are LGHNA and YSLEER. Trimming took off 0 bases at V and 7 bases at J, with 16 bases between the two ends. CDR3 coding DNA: TGCGCCAGCAGCCAAGAGGTAACTAGGTTCGATGAGCAGTACTTC. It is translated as CASSQEVTRFDEQYF.

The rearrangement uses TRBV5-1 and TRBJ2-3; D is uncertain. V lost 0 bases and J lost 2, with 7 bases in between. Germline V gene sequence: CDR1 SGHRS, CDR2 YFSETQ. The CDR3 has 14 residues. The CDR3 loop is CASSLDVLTDTQYF. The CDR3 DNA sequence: TGCGCCAGCAGCTTGGATGTCCTCACAGATACGCAGTATTTT.

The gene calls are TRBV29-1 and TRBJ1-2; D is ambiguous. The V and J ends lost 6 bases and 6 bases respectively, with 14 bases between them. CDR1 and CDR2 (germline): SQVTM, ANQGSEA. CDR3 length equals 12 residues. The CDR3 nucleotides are TGCAGCGTGGGATCAGCGTCCGATGGCTACACCTTC. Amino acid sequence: CSVGSASDGYTF.

For the CDR3, the DNA is TGTGCCTGGAAATCTTCGGGACCTAACTATGGCTACACCTTC. Its protein is CAWKSSGPNYGYTF. This chain links TRBV30 with TRBJ1-2, with D maybe TRBD1 (5 bases). The CDR3 covers 14 residues. Germline V lookup: CDR1 GTSNPN, CDR2 SVGIG (reference sequence). V gave up 4 bases and J gave up 0 bases, with 12 bases separating them.

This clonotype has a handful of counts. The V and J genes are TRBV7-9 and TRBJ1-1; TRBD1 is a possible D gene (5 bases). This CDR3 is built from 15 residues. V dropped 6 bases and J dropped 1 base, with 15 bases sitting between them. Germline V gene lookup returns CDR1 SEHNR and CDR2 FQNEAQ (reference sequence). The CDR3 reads CASRGAGTRNTEAFF. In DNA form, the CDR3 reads TGTGCCAGCAGGGGCGCAGGGACCAGGAACACTGAAGCTTTCTTT.

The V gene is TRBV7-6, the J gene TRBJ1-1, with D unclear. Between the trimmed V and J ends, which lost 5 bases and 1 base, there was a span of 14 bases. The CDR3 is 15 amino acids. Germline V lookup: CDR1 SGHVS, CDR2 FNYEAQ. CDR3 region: CASSAAVSTNTEAFF. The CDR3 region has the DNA TGTGCCAGCAGCGCGGCGGTTAGCACGAACACTGAAGCTTTCTTT.

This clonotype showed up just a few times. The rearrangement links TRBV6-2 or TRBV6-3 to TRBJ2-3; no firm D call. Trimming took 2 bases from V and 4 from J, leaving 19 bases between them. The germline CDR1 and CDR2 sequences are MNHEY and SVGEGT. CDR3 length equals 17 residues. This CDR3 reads CASSYPPRGPGPDTQYF. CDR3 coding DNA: TGTGCCAGCAGTTACCCACCCCGAGGCCCGGGTCCAGATACGCAGTATTTT.

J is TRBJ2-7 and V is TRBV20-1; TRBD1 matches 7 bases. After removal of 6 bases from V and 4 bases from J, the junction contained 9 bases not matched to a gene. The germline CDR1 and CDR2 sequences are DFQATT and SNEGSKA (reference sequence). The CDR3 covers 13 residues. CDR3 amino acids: CSAPRDSFYEQYF. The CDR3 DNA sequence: TGCAGTGCGCCCCGGGACAGCTTTTACGAGCAGTACTTC.

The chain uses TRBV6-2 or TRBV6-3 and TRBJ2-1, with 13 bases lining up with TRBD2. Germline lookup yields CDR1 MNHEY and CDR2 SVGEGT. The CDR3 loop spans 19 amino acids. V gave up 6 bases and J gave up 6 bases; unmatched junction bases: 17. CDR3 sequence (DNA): TGTGCCAGCAGCTTCCGACGGACTAGCGGGAGAGGTCTTCGCAATGAGCAGTTCTTC. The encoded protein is CASSFRRTSGRGLRNEQFF.

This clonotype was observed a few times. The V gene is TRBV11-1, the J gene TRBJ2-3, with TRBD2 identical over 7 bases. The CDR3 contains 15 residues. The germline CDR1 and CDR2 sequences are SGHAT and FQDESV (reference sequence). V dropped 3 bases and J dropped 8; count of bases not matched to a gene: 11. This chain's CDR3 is CASSLTGGTPGTQYF. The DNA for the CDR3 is TGTGCCAGCAGCTTGACGGGAGGAACCCCCGGTACGCAGTATTTT.

In nucleotides, the CDR3 is TGTGCCAGCAGCAAACGGGGGGTCGAAGAGACCCAGTACTTC. This sequence encodes CASSKRGVEETQYF. The chain couples TRBV7-2 to TRBJ2-5; 7 nucleotides align to TRBD2. From germline, CDR1 is SGHTA and CDR2 FQGNSA. The CDR3 is 14 residues long. V gave up 5 bases and J gave up 3 bases; unmatched junction bases: 6.

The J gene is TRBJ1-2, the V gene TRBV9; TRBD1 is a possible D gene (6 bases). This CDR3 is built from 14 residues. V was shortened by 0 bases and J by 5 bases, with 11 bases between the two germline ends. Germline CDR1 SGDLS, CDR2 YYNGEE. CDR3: CASSVERGLYGYTF. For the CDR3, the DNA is TGTGCCAGCAGCGTAGAAAGGGGGTTGTATGGCTACACCTTC.

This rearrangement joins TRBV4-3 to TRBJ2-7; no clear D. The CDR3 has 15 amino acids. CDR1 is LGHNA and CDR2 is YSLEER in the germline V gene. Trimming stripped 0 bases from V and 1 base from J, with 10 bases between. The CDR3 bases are TGCGCCAGCAGCCAAGAGAATTGGGTTTCCTACGAGCAGTACTTC. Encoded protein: CASSQENWVSYEQYF.

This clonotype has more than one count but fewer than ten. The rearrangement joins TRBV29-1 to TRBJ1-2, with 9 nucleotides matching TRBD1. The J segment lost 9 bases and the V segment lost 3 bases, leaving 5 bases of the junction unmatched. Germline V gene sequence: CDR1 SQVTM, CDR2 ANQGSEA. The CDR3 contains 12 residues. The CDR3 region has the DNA TGCAGCGTTGACGGGACAGGGAACCGCTACACCTTC. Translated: CSVDGTGNRYTF.

Here the CDR3 reads CSPRLAGRYNEQFF. The CDR3 nucleotides read TGCAGCCCGCGACTAGCGGGGAGATACAATGAGCAGTTCTTC. The chain is built from TRBV29-1 and TRBJ2-1; 11 bases match TRBD2. Per the germline V gene, CDR1 is SQVTM and CDR2 is ANQGSEA. CDR3 length: 14 residues. Trimming at V came to 8 bases and at J to 4 bases, leaving 7 bases not matched to a gene.

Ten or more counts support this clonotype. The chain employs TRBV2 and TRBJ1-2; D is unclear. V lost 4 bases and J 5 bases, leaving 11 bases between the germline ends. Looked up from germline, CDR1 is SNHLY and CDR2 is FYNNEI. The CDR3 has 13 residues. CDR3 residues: CASSGQLTYGYTF. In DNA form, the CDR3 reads TGTGCCAGCAGTGGCCAGTTGACGTATGGCTACACCTTC.

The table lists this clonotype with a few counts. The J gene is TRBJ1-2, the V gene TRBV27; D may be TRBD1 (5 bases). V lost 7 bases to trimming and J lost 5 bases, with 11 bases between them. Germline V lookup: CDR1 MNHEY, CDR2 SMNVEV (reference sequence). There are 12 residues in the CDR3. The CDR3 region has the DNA TGTGCCAGCAAATCCCGGGGGTATGGCTACACCTTC. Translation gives CASKSRGYGYTF.